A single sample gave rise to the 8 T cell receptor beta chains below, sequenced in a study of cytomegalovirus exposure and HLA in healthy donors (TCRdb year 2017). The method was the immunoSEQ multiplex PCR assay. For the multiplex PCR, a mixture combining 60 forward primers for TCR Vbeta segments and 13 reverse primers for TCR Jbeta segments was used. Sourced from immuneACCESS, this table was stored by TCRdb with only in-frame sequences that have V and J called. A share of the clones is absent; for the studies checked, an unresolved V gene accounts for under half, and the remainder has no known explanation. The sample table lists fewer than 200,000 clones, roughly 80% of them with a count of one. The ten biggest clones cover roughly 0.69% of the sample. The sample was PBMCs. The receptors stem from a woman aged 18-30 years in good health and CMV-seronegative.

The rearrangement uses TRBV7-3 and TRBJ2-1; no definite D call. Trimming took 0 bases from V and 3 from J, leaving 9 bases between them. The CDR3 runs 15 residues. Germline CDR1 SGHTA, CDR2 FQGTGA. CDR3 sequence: CASSLTNTNYNEQFF. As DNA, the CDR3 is TGTGCCAGCAGCTTAACGAATACTAACTACAATGAGCAGTTCTTC.

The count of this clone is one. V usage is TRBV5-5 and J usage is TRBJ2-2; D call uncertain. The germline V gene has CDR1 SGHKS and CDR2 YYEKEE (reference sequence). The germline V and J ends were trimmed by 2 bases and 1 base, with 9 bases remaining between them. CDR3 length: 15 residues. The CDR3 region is CASSFFRLNTGELFF. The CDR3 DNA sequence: TGTGCCAGCAGCTTTTTCCGGTTGAACACCGGGGAGCTGTTTTTT.

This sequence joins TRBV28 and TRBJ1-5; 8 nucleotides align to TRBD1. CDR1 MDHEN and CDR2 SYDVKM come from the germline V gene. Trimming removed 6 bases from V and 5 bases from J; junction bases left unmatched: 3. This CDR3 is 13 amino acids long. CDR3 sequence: CASRPTGDQPQHF. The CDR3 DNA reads TGTGCCAGCAGACCGACAGGGGATCAGCCCCAGCATTTT.

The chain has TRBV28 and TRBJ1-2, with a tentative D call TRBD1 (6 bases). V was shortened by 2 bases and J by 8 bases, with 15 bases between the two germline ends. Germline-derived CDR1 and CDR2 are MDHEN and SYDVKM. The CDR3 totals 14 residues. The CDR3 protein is CASSLSSGRGGYTF. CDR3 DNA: TGTGCCAGCAGTTTAAGTTCAGGCAGGGGAGGCTACACCTTC.

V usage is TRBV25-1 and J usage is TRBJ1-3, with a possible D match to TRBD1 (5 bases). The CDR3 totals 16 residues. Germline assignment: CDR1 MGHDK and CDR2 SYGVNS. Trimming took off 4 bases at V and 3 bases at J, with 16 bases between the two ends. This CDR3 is CASSGVSPRGGNTIYF. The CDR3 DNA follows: TGTGCCAGCAGTGGTGTCAGCCCTAGGGGTGGAAACACCATATATTTT. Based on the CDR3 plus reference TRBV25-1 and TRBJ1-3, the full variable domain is EADIYQTPRYLVIGTGKKITLECSQTMGHDKMYWYQQDPGMELHLIHYSYGVNSTEKGDLSSESTVSRIRTEHFPLTLESARPSHTSQYLCASSGVSPRGGNTIYFGEGSWLTVV.

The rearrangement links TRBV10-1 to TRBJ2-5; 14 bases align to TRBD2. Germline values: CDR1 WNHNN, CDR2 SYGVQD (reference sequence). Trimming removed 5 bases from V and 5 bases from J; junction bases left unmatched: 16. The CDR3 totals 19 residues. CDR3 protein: CASSTGLAGVGVSEETQYF. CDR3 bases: TGCGCCAGCAGTACGGGACTAGCGGGAGTTGGTGTAAGTGAGGAGACCCAGTACTTC.

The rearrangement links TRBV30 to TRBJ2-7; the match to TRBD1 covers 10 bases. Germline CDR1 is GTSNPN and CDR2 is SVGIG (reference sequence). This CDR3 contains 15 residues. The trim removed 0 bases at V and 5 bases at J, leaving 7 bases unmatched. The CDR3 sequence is CAWSVPGQGTHEQYF. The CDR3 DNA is TGTGCCTGGAGTGTACCGGGACAGGGGACCCACGAGCAGTACTTC.

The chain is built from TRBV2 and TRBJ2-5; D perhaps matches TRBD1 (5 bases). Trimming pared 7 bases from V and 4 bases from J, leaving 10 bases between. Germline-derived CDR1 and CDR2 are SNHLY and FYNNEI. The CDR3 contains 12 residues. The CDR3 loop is CASNRIGETQYF. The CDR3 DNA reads TGTGCCAGCAACAGGATAGGAGAGACCCAGTACTTC. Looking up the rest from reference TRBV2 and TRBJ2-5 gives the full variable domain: EPEVTQTPSHQVTQMGQEVILRCVPISNHLYFYWYRQILGQKVEFLVSFYNNEISEKSEIFDDQFSVERPDGSNFTLKIRSTKLEDSAMYFCASNRIGETQYFGPGTRLLVL.